This T cell receptor beta chain came from a study of early T cells in non-severe SARS-CoV-2 infection. The wider study: Sequenced bulk RNA came from whole blood that was unsorted, and chains were unpaired. General study results and limits: VDJdb matching favored anti-spike CD8 responses, missing private and CD4 specificities.

Molecules of cDNA were individually given unique molecular identifiers that were attached to them. TCRdb analysed the 5' RACE reads with MiXCR anew, one entry per CDR3 protein. The table has under 65,000 distinct CDR3 sequences, about 13% seen once. The CDR3 runs to 17 residues. This clonotype was counted between two and nine times. Its antigen is unidentified. This receptor was obtained from an adult who was a healthcare worker with PCR-confirmed SARS-CoV-2 infection or an uninfected control (not recorded which). The sample in question was whole blood, obtained at baseline. V is TRBV21-1 and J is TRBJ2-7; TRBD2 is taken as the D call from the table, unchecked against the DNA. TRBV21-1 is assigned pseudogene status. For the CDR3, the DNA is TGTGCCAGCAGTTTATTGACAGAGACTCCCCCTAGCTACGAGCAGTACTTC. This translates into CASSLLTETPPSYEQYF.